This TCR beta chain was sequenced in a study of response to subunit inactivated influenza vaccine. Study results and limitations: Every seasonal influenza vaccination brings in few new T cells, the authors suggested.

TCRdb redid the calling of the RT-PCR reads with MiXCR, one entry per CDR3 protein. The sample shows approximately 490,000 distinct CDR3 sequences, approximately 6.9% of them seen only once. The sample holds a few counts of this clonotype. Its antigen is undetermined. Germline V CDR1 and CDR2: KGHSH, LQKENI. The germline V and J ends were trimmed by 6 bases and 4 bases, with 9 bases remaining between them. The CDR3 is 12 residues long. The clonotype comes from a man between 45 and 75 years old who received an inactivated influenza vaccine. The gene calls are TRBV18 and TRBJ1-1; no firm D call. Source: PBMCs from blood, taken around 25 months after vaccination. As DNA, the CDR3 is TGTGCCAGCTCTGAGAAAAGCACTGAAGCTTTCTTT. This sequence encodes CASSEKSTEAFF.